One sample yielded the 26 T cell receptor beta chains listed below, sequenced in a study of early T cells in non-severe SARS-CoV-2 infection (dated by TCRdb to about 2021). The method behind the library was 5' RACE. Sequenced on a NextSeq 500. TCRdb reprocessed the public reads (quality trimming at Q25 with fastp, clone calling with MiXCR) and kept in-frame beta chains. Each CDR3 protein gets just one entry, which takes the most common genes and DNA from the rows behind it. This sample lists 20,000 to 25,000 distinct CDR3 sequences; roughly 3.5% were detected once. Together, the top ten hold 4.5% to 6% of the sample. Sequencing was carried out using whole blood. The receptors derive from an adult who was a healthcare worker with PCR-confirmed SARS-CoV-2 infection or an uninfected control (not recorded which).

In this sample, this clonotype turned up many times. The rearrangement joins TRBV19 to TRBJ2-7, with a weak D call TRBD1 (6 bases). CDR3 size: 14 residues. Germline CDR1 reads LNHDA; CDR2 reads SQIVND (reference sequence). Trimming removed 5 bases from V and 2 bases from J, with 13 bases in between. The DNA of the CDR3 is TGTGCCAGTAGTCCGACCGGGACACCCTACGAGCAGTACTTC. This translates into CASSPTGTPYEQYF. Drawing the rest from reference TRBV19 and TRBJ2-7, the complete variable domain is DGGITQSPKYLFRKEGQNVTLSCEQNLNHDAMYWYRQDPGQGLRLIYYSQIVNDFQKGDIAEGYSVSREKKESFPLTVTSAQKNPTAFYLCASSPTGTPYEQYFGPGTRLTVT.

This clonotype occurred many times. CDR3 sequence (DNA): TGTGCCATCAGTGAGCCTGGGGGGCTAGCGATGGGCACAGATACGCAGTATTTT. As protein: CAISEPGGLAMGTDTQYF. J is TRBJ2-3 and V is TRBV10-3; tentatively, D is TRBD1 or TRBD2 (6 bases each). The CDR3 loop spans 18 amino acids. With 2 bases removed from V and 1 base from J, the gap between germline ends came to 19 bases. The germline V gene encodes CDR1 ENHRY and CDR2 SYGVKD.

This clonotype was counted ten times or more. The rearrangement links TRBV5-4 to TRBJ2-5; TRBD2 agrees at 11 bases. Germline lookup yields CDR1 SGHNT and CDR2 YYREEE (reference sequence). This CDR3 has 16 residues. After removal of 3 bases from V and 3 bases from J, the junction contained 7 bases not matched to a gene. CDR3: CASSSLAGEREETQYF. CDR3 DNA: TGTGCCAGCAGCTCACTAGCGGGAGAGAGAGAAGAGACCCAGTACTTC.

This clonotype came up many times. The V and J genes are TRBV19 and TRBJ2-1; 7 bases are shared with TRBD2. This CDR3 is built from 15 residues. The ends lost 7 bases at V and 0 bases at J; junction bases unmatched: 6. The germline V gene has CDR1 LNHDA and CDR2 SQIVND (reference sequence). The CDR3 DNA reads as TGTGCCAGTACGGAGGGCGGGAGCTCCTACAATGAGCAGTTCTTC. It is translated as CASTEGGSSYNEQFF. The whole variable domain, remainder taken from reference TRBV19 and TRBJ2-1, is DGGITQSPKYLFRKEGQNVTLSCEQNLNHDAMYWYRQDPGQGLRLIYYSQIVNDFQKGDIAEGYSVSREKKESFPLTVTSAQKNPTAFYLCASTEGGSSYNEQFFGPGTRLTVL.

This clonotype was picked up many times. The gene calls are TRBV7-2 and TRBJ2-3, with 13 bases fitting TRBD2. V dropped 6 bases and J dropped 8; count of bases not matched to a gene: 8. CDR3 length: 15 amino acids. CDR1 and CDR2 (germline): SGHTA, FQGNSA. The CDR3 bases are TGTGCCAGCAGTTCGGGACTAGCGGGGAGGGGTACGCAGTATTTT. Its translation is CASSSGLAGRGTQYF. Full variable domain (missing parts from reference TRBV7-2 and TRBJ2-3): GAGVSQSPSNKVTEKGKDVELRCDPISGHTALYWYRQSLGQGLEFLIYFQGNSAPDKSGLPSDRFSAERTGGSVSTLTIQRTQQEDSAVYLCASSSGLAGRGTQYFGPGTRLTVL.

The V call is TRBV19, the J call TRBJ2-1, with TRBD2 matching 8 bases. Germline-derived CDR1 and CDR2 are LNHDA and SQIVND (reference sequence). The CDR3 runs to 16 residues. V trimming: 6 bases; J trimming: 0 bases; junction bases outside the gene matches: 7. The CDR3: CASSRGGLYSYNEQFF. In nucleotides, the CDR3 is TGTGCCAGTAGCCGGGGGGGGCTATACTCCTACAATGAGCAGTTCTTC.

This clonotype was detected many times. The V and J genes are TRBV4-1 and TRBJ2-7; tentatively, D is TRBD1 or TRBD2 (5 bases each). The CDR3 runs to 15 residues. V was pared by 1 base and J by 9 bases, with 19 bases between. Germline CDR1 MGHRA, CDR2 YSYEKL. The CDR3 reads CASSQGRQGPEGQYF. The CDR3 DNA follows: TGCGCCAGCAGCCAAGGCCGGCAGGGCCCAGAGGGGCAGTACTTC.

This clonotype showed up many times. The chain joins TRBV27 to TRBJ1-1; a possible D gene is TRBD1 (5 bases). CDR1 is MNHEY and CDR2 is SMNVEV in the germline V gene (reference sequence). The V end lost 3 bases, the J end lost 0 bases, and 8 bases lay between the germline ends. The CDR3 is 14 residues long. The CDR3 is CASSFSQVNTEAFF. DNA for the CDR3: TGTGCCAGCAGTTTTTCACAGGTGAACACTGAAGCTTTCTTT.

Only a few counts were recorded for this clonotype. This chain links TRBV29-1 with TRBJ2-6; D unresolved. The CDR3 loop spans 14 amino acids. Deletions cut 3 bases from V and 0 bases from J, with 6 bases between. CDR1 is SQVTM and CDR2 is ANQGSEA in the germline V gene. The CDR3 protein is CSVDPGSGANVLTF. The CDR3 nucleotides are TGCAGCGTTGATCCGGGCTCTGGGGCCAACGTCCTGACTTTC.

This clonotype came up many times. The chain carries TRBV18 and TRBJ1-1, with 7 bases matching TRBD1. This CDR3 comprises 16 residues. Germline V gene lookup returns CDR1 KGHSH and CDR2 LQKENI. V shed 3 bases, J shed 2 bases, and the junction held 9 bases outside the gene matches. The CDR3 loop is CASSPLPTGQNTEAFF. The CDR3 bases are TGTGCCAGCTCACCGCTCCCGACAGGGCAAAACACTGAAGCTTTCTTT.

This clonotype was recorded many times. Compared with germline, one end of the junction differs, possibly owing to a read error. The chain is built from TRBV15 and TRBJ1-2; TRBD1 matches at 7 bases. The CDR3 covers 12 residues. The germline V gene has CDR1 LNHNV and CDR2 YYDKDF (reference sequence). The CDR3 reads CATSRDWQGGAF. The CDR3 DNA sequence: TGTGCCACCAGCAGAGATTGGCAGGGGGGCGCCTTC.

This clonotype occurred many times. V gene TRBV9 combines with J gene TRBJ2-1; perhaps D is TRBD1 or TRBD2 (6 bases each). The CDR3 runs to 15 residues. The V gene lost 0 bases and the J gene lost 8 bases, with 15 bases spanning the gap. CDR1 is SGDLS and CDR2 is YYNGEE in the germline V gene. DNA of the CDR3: TGTGCCAGCAGCGTAGGGAGGGGGGTCGGCGATGAGCAGTTCTTC. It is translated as CASSVGRGVGDEQFF.

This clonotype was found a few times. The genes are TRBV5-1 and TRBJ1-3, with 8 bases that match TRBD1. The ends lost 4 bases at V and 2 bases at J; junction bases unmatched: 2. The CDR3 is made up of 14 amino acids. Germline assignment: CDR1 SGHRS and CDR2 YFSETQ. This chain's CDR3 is CASSVQGAGNTIYF. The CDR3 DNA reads TGCGCCAGCAGCGTACAGGGGGCTGGAAACACCATATATTTT.

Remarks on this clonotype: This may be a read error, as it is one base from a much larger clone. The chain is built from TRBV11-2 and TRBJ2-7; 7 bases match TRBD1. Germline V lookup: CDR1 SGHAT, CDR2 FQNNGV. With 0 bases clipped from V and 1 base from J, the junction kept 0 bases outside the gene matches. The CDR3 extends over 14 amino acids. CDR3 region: CASSLETGSYEQYF. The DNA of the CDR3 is TGTGCCAGCAGCTTAGAGACAGGGTCCTACGAGCAGTACTTC.

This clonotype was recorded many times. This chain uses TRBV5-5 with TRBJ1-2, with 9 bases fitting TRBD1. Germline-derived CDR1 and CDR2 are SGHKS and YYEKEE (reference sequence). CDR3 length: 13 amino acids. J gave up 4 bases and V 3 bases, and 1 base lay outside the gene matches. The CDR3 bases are TGTGCCAGCAGCTCGACAGGGGGCTATGGCTACACCTTC. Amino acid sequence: CASSSTGGYGYTF.

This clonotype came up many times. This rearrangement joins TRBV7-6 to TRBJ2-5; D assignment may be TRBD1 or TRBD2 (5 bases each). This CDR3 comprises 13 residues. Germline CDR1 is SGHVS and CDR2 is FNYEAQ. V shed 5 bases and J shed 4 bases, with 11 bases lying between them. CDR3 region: CASSMGTPETQYF. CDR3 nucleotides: TGTGCCAGCAGCATGGGGACCCCAGAGACCCAGTACTTC.

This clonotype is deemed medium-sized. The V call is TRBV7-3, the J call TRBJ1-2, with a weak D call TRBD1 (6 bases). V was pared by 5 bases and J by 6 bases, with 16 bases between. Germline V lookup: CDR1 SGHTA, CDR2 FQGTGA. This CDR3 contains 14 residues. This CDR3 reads CASSTQGRSDGYTF. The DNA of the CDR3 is TGTGCCAGCAGCACTCAGGGGCGGTCAGATGGCTACACCTTC.

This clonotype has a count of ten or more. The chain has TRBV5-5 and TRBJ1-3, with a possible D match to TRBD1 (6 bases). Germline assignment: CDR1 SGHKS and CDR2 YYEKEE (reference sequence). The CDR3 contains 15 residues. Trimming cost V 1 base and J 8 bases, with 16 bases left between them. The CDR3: CASSLLQGISHTIYF. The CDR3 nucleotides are TGTGCCAGCAGCTTGTTGCAGGGGATATCGCACACCATATATTTT.

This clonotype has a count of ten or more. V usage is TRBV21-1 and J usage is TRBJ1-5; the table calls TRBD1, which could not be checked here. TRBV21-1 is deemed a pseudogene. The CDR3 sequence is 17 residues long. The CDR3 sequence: CASSIHRGNISNQPQHF. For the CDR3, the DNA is TGTGCCAGCAGCATCCACAGGGGGAATATTAGCAATCAGCCCCAGCATTTT.

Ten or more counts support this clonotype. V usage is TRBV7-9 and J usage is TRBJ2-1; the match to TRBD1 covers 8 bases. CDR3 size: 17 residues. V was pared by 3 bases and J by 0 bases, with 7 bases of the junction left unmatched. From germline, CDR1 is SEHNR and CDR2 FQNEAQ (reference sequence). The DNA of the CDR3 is TGTGCCAGCAGCTTCCCAGGGGGCGCCAGCTCCTACAATGAGCAGTTCTTC. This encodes CASSFPGGASSYNEQFF. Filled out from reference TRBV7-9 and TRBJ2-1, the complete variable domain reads DTGVSQNPRHKITKRGQNVTFRCDPISEHNRLYWYRQTLGQGPEFLTYFQNEAQLEKSRLLSDRFSAERPKGSFSTLEIQRTEQGDSAMYLCASSFPGGASSYNEQFFGPGTRLTVL.

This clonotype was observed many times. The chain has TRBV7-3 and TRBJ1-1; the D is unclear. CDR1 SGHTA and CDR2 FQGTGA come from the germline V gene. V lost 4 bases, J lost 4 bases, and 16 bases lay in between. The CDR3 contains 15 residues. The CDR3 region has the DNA TGTGCCAGCAGCTCCCTGACGGGAGGGCGCACTGAAGCTTTCTTT. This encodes CASSSLTGGRTEAFF.

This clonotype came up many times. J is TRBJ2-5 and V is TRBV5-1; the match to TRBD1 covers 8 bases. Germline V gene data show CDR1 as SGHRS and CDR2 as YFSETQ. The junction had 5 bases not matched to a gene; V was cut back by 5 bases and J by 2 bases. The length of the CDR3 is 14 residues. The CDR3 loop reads CASRGTGFQETQYF. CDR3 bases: TGCGCCAGCAGGGGGACAGGCTTTCAAGAGACCCAGTACTTC.

The CDR3 DNA follows: TGTGCCAGCAGCCCTAGCGGGGGGCCCGTAGATGAGCAGTTCTTC. This translates into CASSPSGGPVDEQFF. The rearrangement joins TRBV3-1 to TRBJ2-1; 11 positions agree with TRBD2. V was pared by 4 bases and J by 8 bases, with 7 bases of the junction left unmatched. Looked up from germline, CDR1 is LGHDT and CDR2 is YNNKEL (reference sequence). The CDR3 loop spans 15 amino acids.

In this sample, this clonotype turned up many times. CDR3 sequence (DNA): TGTGCCAGCAGCTTAGGCGCTTTGGGTACGGCGTCTGGAAACACCATATATTTT. Amino acids: CASSLGALGTASGNTIYF. This sequence joins TRBV13 and TRBJ1-3; D is unclear. This CDR3 comprises 18 residues. The germline V and J ends were trimmed by 0 bases and 1 base, with 16 bases remaining between them. In germline, CDR1 is PRHDT, CDR2 FYEKMQ (reference sequence).

The CDR3 bases are TGTGCCAGCAGCCGTACTAGCCTGGAGACCCAGTACTTC. Translated: CASSRTSLETQYF. The chain has TRBV11-3 and TRBJ2-5, with D perhaps matching TRBD2 (6 bases). This CDR3 comprises 13 residues. The V and J ends lost 5 bases and 5 bases respectively, with 12 bases between them. Germline loops: CDR1 SGHNT, CDR2 YENEEA.

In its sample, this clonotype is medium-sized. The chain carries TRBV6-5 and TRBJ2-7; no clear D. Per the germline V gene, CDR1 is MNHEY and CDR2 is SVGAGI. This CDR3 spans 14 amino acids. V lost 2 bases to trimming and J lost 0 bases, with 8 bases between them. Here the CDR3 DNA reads TGTGCCAGCAGTTACACAGCGATCTCCTACGAGCAGTACTTC. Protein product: CASSYTAISYEQYF.